Listed below are T cell receptor beta chains from one sample, sequenced in a study of T cells in Graves' hyperthyroidism and ophthalmopathy. TCRdb re-analysed the multiplex PCR reads in MiXCR, keeping a single row per CDR3 protein. The data contain hundreds of thousands of distinct CDR3 sequences, 15% to 18% of them seen just once; the ten biggest clones take up roughly 7.4%. Source material: blood. The receptor source for this set is a woman aged 18 to 35 with Graves' hyperthyroidism. Each CDR3 is given with its conserved first and last residue. A D gene is named only where the DNA matches it firmly. Not every row has a clone size; where given, it reads once, few, many or a size class.

D gene | J gene | V gene | clone size | CDR3 protein | CDR3 DNA
- | TRBJ2-3 | TRBV28 | many | CASSLLRGAQYF | TGTGCCAGCAGTTTGCTGAGAGGGGCGCAGTATTTT
TRBD2 | TRBJ2-7 | TRBV28 | many | CASSRGGSTSYEQYF | TGTGCCAGCAGTAGGGGAGGGTCGACCTCCTACGAGCAGTACTTC
- | TRBJ2-2 | TRBV2 | many | CASLVRGELFF | TGTGCCAGTCTTGTAAGAGGGGAGCTGTTTTTT
- | TRBJ2-7 | TRBV4-1 | few | CASSQDRRSAGSTYEQYF | TGCGCCAGCAGCCAAGATAGGCGCAGTGCGGGGAGTACCTACGAGCAGTACTTC
TRBD2 | TRBJ2-1 | TRBV12-3/TRBV12-4 | - | CASSQVAGGPSHNEQFF | TGTGCCAGCAGTCAAGTAGCGGGAGGGCCCTCTCACAATGAGCAGTTCTTC
- | TRBJ2-5 | TRBV24-1 | many | CATSDLVPGLGETQYF | TGTGCCACCAGTGATTTGGTGCCAGGGTTGGGAGAGACCCAGTACTTC
- | TRBJ1-2 | TRBV27 | many | CASSLSIGSDPYGYTF | TGTGCCAGCAGTTTATCGATTGGGTCCGACCCCTATGGCTACACCTTC
TRBD2 | TRBJ2-6 | TRBV2 | many | CASTGLADSSGANVLTF | TGTGCCAGCACAGGACTAGCGGACAGCTCTGGGGCCAACGTCCTGACTTTC
- | TRBJ2-3 | TRBV4-1 | - | CASSQPMPGLSDTQYF | TGCGCCAGCAGCCAGCCGATGCCGGGACTCTCAGATACGCAGTATTTT
- | TRBJ2-1 | TRBV7-6 | - | CASSLNRGDFYNEQFF | TGTGCCAGCAGCTTAAATAGAGGGGACTTTTACAATGAGCAGTTCTTC
TRBD2 | TRBJ2-1 | TRBV6-2/TRBV6-3 | - | CASRGSGTYNEQFF | TGTGCCAGCAGGGGTAGCGGGACCTACAATGAGCAGTTCTTC
- | TRBJ2-1 | TRBV10-3 | many | CAISSGTLSYNEQFF | TGTGCCATCAGTTCCGGGACTCTCTCCTACAATGAGCAGTTCTTC
- | TRBJ1-2 | TRBV30 | few | CAWSGTLYGYTF | TGTGCCTGGAGTGGGACACTCTATGGCTACACCTTC
TRBD1 | TRBJ1-4 | TRBV19 | - | CASSYGPTGVEEKLFF | TGTGCCAGTAGTTACGGCCCGACAGGGGTCGAGGAAAAACTGTTTTTT
- | TRBJ1-4 | TRBV12-3/TRBV12-4 | many | CASSLKEKLFF | TGTGCCAGCAGTTTAAAGGAAAAACTGTTTTTT
- | TRBJ1-5 | TRBV20-1 | - | CSAEGLEGVGIGQPQHF | TGCAGTGCTGAGGGGCTAGAGGGGGTGGGAATAGGCCAGCCCCAGCATTTT
- | TRBJ2-6 | TRBV5-1 | many | CASSLESSGANVLTF | TGTGCCAGCAGTTTGGAGAGCTCTGGGGCCAACGTCCTGACTTTC
TRBD2 | TRBJ2-7 | TRBV25-1 | few | CASSRGGREQYF | TGTGCCAGCAGTCGGGGGGGTAGGGAGCAGTACTTC
- | TRBJ2-2 | TRBV3-1 | - | CASSRRNTRELFF | TGTGCAAGCAGCCGGAGGAACACCCGGGAGCTGTTTTTT
- | TRBJ1-1 | TRBV20-1 | many | CSAKQGNTEAFF | TGCAGTGCTAAACAGGGGAACACTGAAGCTTTCTTT
TRBD2 | TRBJ2-1 | TRBV20-1 | many | CSARDVEGGRGNEQFF | TGCAGTGCTAGAGATGTCGAGGGAGGGAGGGGCAATGAGCAGTTCTTC
- | TRBJ1-5 | TRBV2 | many | CASSPRSGNQPQHF | TGTGCCAGCAGTCCCCGAAGTGGCAATCAGCCCCAGCATTTT
- | TRBJ2-7 | TRBV11-2 | - | CASSLARGRVVPYEQYF | TGTGCCAGCAGCTTAGCCCGCGGCAGGGTGGTCCCCTACGAGCAGTACTTC
- | TRBJ1-4 | TRBV13 | many | CASSPSPRASWATNEKLFF | TGTGCCAGCAGTCCTTCCCCGAGGGCGAGCTGGGCAACTAATGAAAAACTGTTTTTT
TRBD1 | TRBJ2-5 | TRBV7-8 | many | CASSSDRGSQSQETQYF | TGTGCCAGCAGCTCTGACAGGGGGTCACAAAGTCAAGAGACCCAGTACTTC
- | TRBJ2-3 | TRBV29-1 | many | CSVVRDTDTQYF | TGCAGCGTTGTCAGGGACACAGATACGCAGTATTTT
TRBD2 | TRBJ2-1 | TRBV9 | many | CASSVVSSGDNEQFF | TGTGCCAGCAGCGTAGTGTCTAGCGGGGACAATGAGCAGTTCTTC
TRBD1 | TRBJ1-2 | TRBV11-2 | many | CASSLSGQAGGYTF | TGTGCCAGCAGCTTATCGGGACAGGCTGGGGGCTACACCTTC
- | TRBJ2-4 | TRBV20-1 | - | CSAREGGLAKNIQYF | TGCAGTGCTAGAGAGGGTGGCTTAGCCAAAAACATTCAGTACTTC
- | TRBJ2-7 | TRBV6-1 | many | CASRVRGAGDEQYF | TGTGCCAGCAGGGTCAGGGGGGCAGGGGACGAGCAGTACTTC
TRBD2 | TRBJ2-1 | TRBV3-1 | many | CASSLAGGPGEQFF | TGTGCCAGCAGCCTAGCGGGAGGGCCGGGGGAGCAGTTCTTC
TRBD2 | TRBJ2-3 | TRBV6-1 | many | CASSGASGGGPDTQYF | TGTGCCAGCAGTGGAGCTAGCGGGGGGGGGCCAGATACGCAGTATTTT
TRBD2 | TRBJ2-3 | TRBV25-1 | - | CASSQEAGGHNTQYF | TGTGCCAGCAGTCAAGAAGCGGGGGGGCATAATACGCAGTATTTT
- | TRBJ2-7 | TRBV2 | many | CASKQAPYEQYF | TGTGCCAGCAAACAGGCCCCCTACGAGCAGTACTTC
- | TRBJ2-1 | TRBV7-3 | - | CASSLRSRVPHYNEQFF | TGTGCCAGCAGCTTAAGGTCTCGCGTGCCGCACTACAATGAGCAGTTCTTC
- | TRBJ2-1 | TRBV24-1 | many | CATRGPDTYNEQFF | TGTGCCACCAGGGGGCCGGACACCTACAATGAGCAGTTCTTC
TRBD1 | TRBJ1-2 | TRBV12-3/TRBV12-4 | - | CASSSAGTGSAYGYTF | TGTGCCAGCAGTTCGGCCGGGACAGGGTCGGCCTATGGCTACACCTTC
- | TRBJ2-5 | TRBV18 | - | CASSPPTFSVETQYF | TGTGCCAGCTCACCACCCACCTTTTCGGTCGAGACCCAGTACTTC
- | TRBJ1-5 | TRBV15 | once | CATSRDLIGGRGNQPQHF | TGTGCCACCAGCAGAGATCTCATCGGGGGCCGGGGCAATCAGCCCCAGCATTTT
TRBD2 | TRBJ2-3 | TRBV6-1 | many | CASSSPAGGDTQYF | TGTGCCAGCAGTTCCCCAGCGGGAGGCGATACGCAGTATTTT
TRBD1 | TRBJ2-5 | TRBV28 | many | CASSLTRGPGETQYF | TGTGCCAGCAGCCTGACCAGGGGGCCGGGGGAGACCCAGTACTTC
TRBD2 | TRBJ2-1 | TRBV6-1 | many | CASSSTSGVYNEQFF | TGTGCCAGCAGCTCCACTAGCGGAGTCTACAATGAGCAGTTCTTC
- | TRBJ2-7 | TRBV5-1 | few | CASSSLRASYEQYF | TGCGCCAGCAGCTCCCTCAGGGCCTCCTACGAGCAGTACTTC
- | TRBJ2-5 | TRBV19 | many | CASRETQYF | TGTGCCAGTAGAGAGACCCAGTACTTC
- | TRBJ1-3 | TRBV6-1 | few | CASLTGSSGNTIYF | TGTGCCAGCTTAACAGGGTCTTCTGGAAACACCATATATTTT
TRBD2 | TRBJ2-7 | TRBV4-2 | many | CASSAGGTSGYEQYF | TGTGCCAGCAGCGCTGGAGGGACTAGCGGCTACGAGCAGTACTTC
- | TRBJ1-5 | TRBV20-1 | many | CSAPGKGPSGEGANQPQHF | TGCAGTGCCCCCGGAAAGGGGCCATCCGGCGAGGGTGCTAATCAGCCCCAGCATTTT
- | TRBJ1-4 | TRBV4-1 | many | CASSQRLSATNEKLFF | TGCGCCAGCAGCCAACGTCTTAGCGCAACTAATGAAAAACTGTTTTTT